This T cell receptor beta chain appears in the sequencing data of a study of blood T cell repertoires in COVID-19. Study-wide background: Both acute and convalescent COVID-19 samples were obtained from the United States, Italy and Spain. T cells, B-cell-depleted T cells, or PBMCs supplied cDNA or gDNA.

With 3 bases removed from V and 6 bases from J, the gap between germline ends came to 15 bases. This CDR3 comprises 15 residues. The V gene's germline CDR1 is SGDLS and CDR2 YYNGEE. Source study methods: Amplification with reference gene primers provided the estimates of nucleated cell counts. Data came from immunoSEQ multiplex PCR; TCRdb stores just in-frame clones and leaves some out. V and J calls and clone size are copied from that table; D and trimming were computed from the DNA. The data show tens of thousands of clones, roughly 80% seen once. The sequencing sample was made of peripheral blood. This receptor was identified in an elderly woman with active or convalescent COVID-19. This chain uses TRBV9 with TRBJ2-2; tentatively, D is TRBD1 (6 bases). CDR3 amino acids: CASSARDTSSGELFF. The CDR3 bases are TGTGCCAGCAGCGCCCGGGACACCTCGTCCGGGGAGCTGTTTTTT.